This TCR beta chain was retrieved from a study of blood T cell repertoires in COVID-19. Looking at the study overall: Acute and convalescent COVID-19 specimens originated in the United States, Italy and Spain. PBMCs, B-cell-depleted T cells, or T cells provided the cDNA or gDNA that made up the material.

CDR3 length equals 16 residues. V trimming: 3 bases; J trimming: 10 bases; junction bases outside the gene matches: 17. Germline values: CDR1 KGHSH, CDR2 LQKENI. Original handling: Reference gene primer amplification yielded estimated nucleated cell counts. Produced via immunoSEQ multiplex PCR; TCRdb's table is partial and in-frame only. That table furnishes V, J and clone size, whereas the DNA furnished D and trimming. The sample lists about 120,000 clones, about 91% seen once, with about 9.3% in the top ten. The source material was peripheral blood. The clonotype was recovered from a man aged 50-59 years with acute or convalescent COVID-19. V is TRBV18 and J is TRBJ1-1, with TRBD1 matching over 7 bases. The CDR3 nucleotides are TGTGCCAGCTCACCCATCTCCATGACAGGGTTTTATCGAGCTTTCTTT. It encodes CASSPISMTGFYRAFF.